One and the same sample provided the 23 T cell receptor beta chains below, sequenced in a study of blood T cell repertoires in COVID-19 (dated by TCRdb to 2018 to 2021). Library preparation was by the immunoSEQ multiplex PCR assay. TCRdb's version of the immuneACCESS table is confined to in-frame rearrangements and falls short of the full clone set. An unresolved V gene accounts for under half of the shortfall where checked; the remainder is of unknown origin. A total of 250,000 to 300,000 clones appear in this sample, roughly 90% of them only once. 11% of the sample is taken by the ten largest. Sequencing was performed on peripheral blood. The receptors were gathered from a woman in her twenties or thirties with COVID-19, enrolled during active disease.

The chain joins TRBV6-6 to TRBJ1-2; TRBD1 agrees at 8 bases. The V gene's germline CDR1 is MNHNY and CDR2 SVGAGI (reference sequence). Trimming removed 3 bases from V and 8 bases from J; junction bases left unmatched: 5. CDR3 length: 13 residues. CDR3 in DNA: TGTGCCAGCAGTTATTCAGGGGGCAAAGGCTACACCTTC. Amino acids: CASSYSGGKGYTF.

V gene TRBV4-3 combines with J gene TRBJ2-6, with D possibly TRBD2 on 6 matching bases. V was cut by 4 bases and J by 0 bases, with 7 bases left in between. The CDR3 runs 15 residues. Germline lookup yields CDR1 LGHNA and CDR2 YSLEER. CDR3: CASSPGVSGANVLTF. In nucleotides, the CDR3 is TGCGCCAGCAGCCCGGGGGTCTCTGGGGCCAACGTCCTGACTTTC.

The rearrangement uses TRBV2 and TRBJ2-7; TRBD2 agrees at 7 bases. V trimming: 3 bases; J trimming: 6 bases; junction bases outside the gene matches: 2. The CDR3 contains 12 residues. The germline gives CDR1 SNHLY, CDR2 FYNNEI. The CDR3 DNA is TGTGCCAGCAGTGAGACTAGCTCCGAGCAGTACTTC. It encodes CASSETSSEQYF.

This chain links TRBV6-4 with TRBJ2-7; the match to TRBD1 covers 10 bases. CDR3 length: 12 amino acids. J was trimmed by 3 bases and V by 10 bases; bases with no gene match: 3. In germline, CDR1 is MRHNA, CDR2 SNTAGT. The chain's CDR3 is CAMRDRGYEQYF. The DNA of the CDR3 is TGTGCCATGCGGGACAGGGGCTACGAGCAGTACTTC.

The rearrangement uses TRBV4-3 and TRBJ2-7; D may be TRBD1 (5 bases). V was cut by 0 bases and J by 2 bases, with 17 bases left in between. The CDR3 contains 17 residues. Germline CDR1 LGHNA, CDR2 YSLEER. The DNA for the CDR3 is TGCGCCAGCAGCCAAGATGTTGGCCAGGGCATGCCCTACGAGCAGTACTTC. Amino acids: CASSQDVGQGMPYEQYF.

This clone was counted only a few times. The gene calls are TRBV14 and TRBJ2-5, with a possible D match to TRBD2 (6 bases). Germline V gene data show CDR1 as SGHDN and CDR2 as FVKESK. The CDR3 has 16 amino acids. V dropped 1 base and J dropped 4 bases, with 16 bases sitting between them. The CDR3 nucleotides read TGTGCCAGCAGCCAAGCATATAGCGGCTGGGGAGAGACCCAGTACTTC. This translates into CASSQAYSGWGETQYF.

This clone is medium-sized in the sample. This rearrangement joins TRBV27 to TRBJ2-4; D possibly corresponds to TRBD2 (7 bases). CDR3 length: 17 amino acids. The germline V gene encodes CDR1 MNHEY and CDR2 SMNVEV (reference sequence). The germline V and J ends were trimmed by 2 bases and 9 bases, with 23 bases remaining between them. CDR3 sequence (DNA): TGTGCCAGCAGTTTAAGGGGGAGCGGGGCTTCCCTGGCCATTCAGTACTTC. This sequence encodes CASSLRGSGASLAIQYF.

V gene TRBV19 combines with J gene TRBJ2-1, with D tentatively TRBD2 (6 bases). Trimming took 3 bases from V and 8 from J, leaving 14 bases between them. The CDR3 is made up of 14 amino acids. The germline V gene encodes CDR1 LNHDA and CDR2 SQIVND (reference sequence). CDR3 loop: CASSISGSGYEQFF. CDR3 DNA sequence: TGTGCCAGTAGTATCTCCGGGAGTGGTTATGAGCAGTTCTTC. Drawing the rest from reference TRBV19 and TRBJ2-1, the complete variable domain is DGGITQSPKYLFRKEGQNVTLSCEQNLNHDAMYWYRQDPGQGLRLIYYSQIVNDFQKGDIAEGYSVSREKKESFPLTVTSAQKNPTAFYLCASSISGSGYEQFFGPGTRLTVL.

This chain uses TRBV5-8 with TRBJ2-7; a weak D match, TRBD1 (6 bases). The CDR3 runs to 14 residues. The germline gives CDR1 SGHTS, CDR2 YDEGEE. The germline V and J ends were trimmed by 2 bases and 6 bases, with 15 bases remaining between them. In DNA form, the CDR3 reads TGTGCCAGCAGCTTAGACGACAGGTTGGGCGAGCAGTACTTC. Protein: CASSLDDRLGEQYF.

The V and J genes are TRBV4-3 and TRBJ2-3; TRBD1 aligns across 7 bases. The V segment lost 1 base and the J segment 4 bases; nucleotides outside the gene matches: 5. The CDR3 totals 15 residues. Germline loops: CDR1 LGHNA, CDR2 YSLEER. This chain's CDR3 is CASSQAPTGPDTQYF. The CDR3 DNA sequence: TGCGCCAGCAGCCAAGCCCCGACAGGGCCAGATACGCAGTATTTT.

The chain has TRBV6-1 and TRBJ2-7; D may be TRBD2 (6 bases). Trimming removed 7 bases from V and 3 bases from J, with 13 bases in between. Germline V gene data show CDR1 as MNHNS and CDR2 as SASEGT. This CDR3 has 13 amino acids. As DNA, the CDR3 is TGTGCCAGCATTCAAATCGGGGGCTACGAGCAGTACTTC. Residues: CASIQIGGYEQYF.

V is TRBV5-6 and J is TRBJ2-7; tentatively, D is TRBD1 (6 bases). Germline CDR1 reads SGHDT; CDR2 reads YYEEEE. This CDR3 has 15 amino acids. V dropped 2 bases and J dropped 7 bases, with 19 bases sitting between them. The CDR3: CASSFWGQGIREQYF. The CDR3 DNA follows: TGTGCCAGCAGCTTCTGGGGCCAGGGGATAAGGGAGCAGTACTTC.

The J gene is TRBJ2-2, the V gene TRBV4-1; 11 nucleotides agree with TRBD2. CDR3 size: 17 residues. Germline V gene lookup returns CDR1 MGHRA and CDR2 YSYEKL. Germline trimming cut 4 bases from V and 5 bases from J; bases unmatched to any gene: 9. The CDR3 loop reads CASSPGLAGGQTGELFF. DNA of the CDR3: TGCGCCAGCAGCCCAGGGCTAGCGGGAGGCCAAACCGGGGAGCTGTTTTTT.

This clone came up once. The chain has TRBV28 and TRBJ2-7; TRBD2 might be the D (6 bases). The ends were cut back, 2 bases at V and 0 bases at J, with 14 bases in the middle. This CDR3 region has 16 residues. The germline V gene encodes CDR1 MDHEN and CDR2 SYDVKM. CDR3: CASSLVGSPSSYEQYF. The CDR3 DNA follows: TGTGCCAGCAGTTTAGTCGGGAGCCCAAGCTCCTACGAGCAGTACTTC.

The rearrangement joins TRBV2 to TRBJ1-2; tentative D call: TRBD1 (6 bases). V was clipped by 3 bases and J by 4 bases, with 15 bases between them. Per the germline V gene, CDR1 is SNHLY and CDR2 is FYNNEI. The CDR3 extends over 15 amino acids. In DNA, the CDR3 is TGTGCCAGCAGTGACACAGGAACAGGGATCTATGGCTACACCTTC. Protein sequence: CASSDTGTGIYGYTF.

This clone was counted once. This chain joins TRBV29-1 and TRBJ2-7, with 7 bases lining up with TRBD2. This CDR3 has 15 residues. Germline assignment: CDR1 SQVTM and CDR2 ANQGSEA. V lost 5 bases to trimming and J lost 0 bases; unmatched junction nucleotides: 10. The CDR3 DNA reads TGCAGCGTTCCGTTCCCGGGAGGCAACTCCTACGAGCAGTACTTC. This codes for CSVPFPGGNSYEQYF.

The chain joins TRBV29-1 to TRBJ2-1; 8 bases line up with TRBD1. The V gene end was trimmed by 6 bases and the J gene end by 6 bases; junction bases not matched to a gene: 13. Germline V lookup: CDR1 SQVTM, CDR2 ANQGSEA. The CDR3 runs 15 residues. The CDR3: CSVVRGTGGFNEQFF. CDR3 DNA: TGCAGCGTCGTCCGAGGGACAGGAGGATTCAATGAGCAGTTCTTC.

V is TRBV19 and J is TRBJ1-5; 9 positions agree with TRBD1. The V gene end was trimmed by 5 bases and the J gene end by 2 bases; junction bases not matched to a gene: 1. The germline CDR1 and CDR2 sequences are LNHDA and SQIVND (reference sequence). There are 14 residues in the CDR3. CDR3: CASSWTGGNQPQHF. The CDR3 DNA reads as TGTGCCAGTAGTTGGACAGGGGGCAATCAGCCCCAGCATTTT.

The J gene is TRBJ1-5, the V gene TRBV5-1, with no clear D. Trimming removed 4 bases from V and 6 bases from J, with 17 bases in between. This CDR3 comprises 15 residues. Looked up from germline, CDR1 is SGHRS and CDR2 is YFSETQ. CDR3 sequence: CASSVAGDPRQPQHF. As DNA, the CDR3 is TGCGCCAGCAGCGTTGCAGGTGACCCCCGTCAGCCCCAGCATTTT.

The V gene is TRBV5-1, the J gene TRBJ2-5, with D possibly being TRBD2 (5 bases). The CDR3 length is 14 residues. The ends were cut back, 0 bases at V and 4 bases at J, with 10 bases in the middle. The germline gives CDR1 SGHRS, CDR2 YFSETQ. CDR3 sequence (DNA): TGCGCCAGCAGCTTGGCCGTTGGAGGAGAGACCCAGTACTTC. Its protein is CASSLAVGGETQYF.

The rearrangement joins TRBV24-1 to TRBJ2-1; 13 nucleotides line up with TRBD2. The junction had 12 bases not matched to a gene; V was cut back by 5 bases and J by 0 bases. Looked up from germline, CDR1 is KGHDR and CDR2 is SFDVKD. This CDR3 comprises 20 residues. The CDR3 DNA reads as TGTGCCACCAGTGCCACTCCGGGACTAGCGGGACCCAGCTCCTACAATGAGCAGTTCTTC. This encodes CATSATPGLAGPSSYNEQFF.

The J gene is TRBJ2-7, the V gene TRBV15; D unresolved. Germline CDR1 reads LNHNV; CDR2 reads YYDKDF (reference sequence). Between the trimmed V and J ends, which lost 1 base and 2 bases, there was a span of 12 bases. This CDR3 is 15 amino acids long. DNA of the CDR3: TGTGCCACCAGCAGAGGCCTCGGTCTCGCCTACGAGCAGTACTTC. The encoded protein is CATSRGLGLAYEQYF.

This clone came up a few times. The chain links TRBV30 to TRBJ1-5; perhaps TRBD1 as D (5 bases). The V and J ends lost 0 bases and 7 bases respectively, with 10 bases between them. CDR1 and CDR2 from the germline V gene are GTSNPN and SVGIG (reference sequence). The CDR3 contains 13 residues. CDR3 DNA sequence: TGTGCCTGGAGTGTACGGGGGGAACAGCCCCAGCATTTT. Amino acids: CAWSVRGEQPQHF.